This passage covers 7 T cell receptor beta chains from one sample sequenced in a study of control samples from healthy donors and cancer patients. Assay used: immunoSEQ multiplex PCR; TCRdb lists only in-frame clones, some missing. The sample holds tens of thousands of clones, approximately 95% seen once. Sample: blood. These TCRs come from a woman aged 25-40 years in good health.

The CDR3 sequence: CASSPRGIMNTEAFF. As DNA, the CDR3 is TGTGCCAGCAGCCCGAGGGGGATTATGAACACTGAAGCTTTCTTT. The genes are TRBV9 and TRBJ1-1, with D tentatively TRBD1 (6 bases). The V gene lost 4 bases and the J gene lost 0 bases, with 13 bases spanning the gap. CDR3 length equals 15 residues. CDR1 is SGDLS, CDR2 YYNGEE, per germline.

The rearrangement links TRBV7-9 to TRBJ1-1; D ambiguous. Between the trimmed V and J ends, which lost 1 base and 8 bases, there was a span of 11 bases. CDR3 length: 13 residues. The V gene's germline CDR1 is SEHNR and CDR2 FQNEAQ (reference sequence). CDR3 DNA: TGTGCCAGCAGCTTAGTTGTAGAGGGAGAAGCTTTCTTT. Its protein product is CASSLVVEGEAFF. The whole variable domain, remainder taken from reference TRBV7-9 and TRBJ1-1, is DTGVSQNPRHKITKRGQNVTFRCDPISEHNRLYWYRQTLGQGPEFLTYFQNEAQLEKSRLLSDRFSAERPKGSFSTLEIQRTEQGDSAMYLCASSLVVEGEAFFGQGTRLTVV.

This chain joins TRBV5-6 and TRBJ1-2; 7 nucleotides line up with TRBD1. V lost 4 bases to trimming and J lost 2 bases; unmatched junction nucleotides: 2. Germline V gene data show CDR1 as SGHDT and CDR2 as YYEEEE. The CDR3 has 13 amino acids. In DNA form, the CDR3 reads TGTGCCAGCAGCCCGACAGGGAACTATGGCTACACCTTC. This gives the protein CASSPTGNYGYTF.

This clone occurred a few times. The CDR3 DNA is TGCGCCAGCCAATTACAGGACAAACTACGGCATGAGCAGTTCTTC. Amino acids: CASQLQDKLRHEQFF. The chain links TRBV10-2 to TRBJ2-1; D perhaps matches TRBD1 (5 bases). V gave up 8 bases and J gave up 8 bases, with 22 bases separating them. From germline, CDR1 is WSHSY and CDR2 SAAADI. The CDR3 sequence is 15 residues long.

The chain has TRBV4-2 and TRBJ1-1; no clear D. This CDR3 is built from 12 residues. The V and J ends lost 0 bases and 11 bases respectively, with 10 bases between them. The germline gives CDR1 LGHNA, CDR2 YNFKEQ. In DNA form, the CDR3 reads TGTGCCAGCAGCCAAGATTCGGGGAGGGCTTTCTTT. It translates to CASSQDSGRAFF.

The V call is TRBV18, the J call TRBJ1-6; D is undetermined. V was cut by 2 bases and J by 7 bases, with 12 bases left in between. Germline CDR1 and CDR2: KGHSH and LQKENI. The length of the CDR3 is 15 residues. The CDR3 DNA follows: TGTGCCAGCTCACCATATACGGACGTGAATTCACCCCTCCACTTT. This sequence encodes CASSPYTDVNSPLHF.

The CDR3 spells CASRTSGYTDTQYF. The DNA of the CDR3 is TGTGCCAGCAGGACTAGCGGTTACACAGATACGCAGTATTTT. The rearrangement joins TRBV2 to TRBJ2-3, with 9 nucleotides matching TRBD2. CDR1 SNHLY and CDR2 FYNNEI come from the germline V gene. V trimming: 6 bases; J trimming: 2 bases; junction bases outside the gene matches: 3. The CDR3 runs 14 residues.